The T cell receptor beta chain described here comes from a study of technical replicates of blood from a handful of donors. V was pared by 6 bases and J by 6 bases, with 7 bases of the junction left unmatched. Germline-derived CDR1 and CDR2 are SQVTM and ANQGSEA. The CDR3 has 13 residues. TCRdb's table, derived via immunoSEQ multiplex PCR, lists solely in-frame clones and lacks some. The sample contains about 75,000 clones, 91% of which appear only once. The source material was PBMCs. This chain links TRBV29-1 with TRBJ2-7; 11 nucleotides match TRBD2. This TCR derives from a human donor in good health. Some clones in this sample may be carry-over from other donors' samples. The CDR3 loop is CSVALAGGGEQYF. The DNA for the CDR3 is TGCAGCGTCGCCCTAGCGGGAGGAGGCGAGCAGTACTTC.